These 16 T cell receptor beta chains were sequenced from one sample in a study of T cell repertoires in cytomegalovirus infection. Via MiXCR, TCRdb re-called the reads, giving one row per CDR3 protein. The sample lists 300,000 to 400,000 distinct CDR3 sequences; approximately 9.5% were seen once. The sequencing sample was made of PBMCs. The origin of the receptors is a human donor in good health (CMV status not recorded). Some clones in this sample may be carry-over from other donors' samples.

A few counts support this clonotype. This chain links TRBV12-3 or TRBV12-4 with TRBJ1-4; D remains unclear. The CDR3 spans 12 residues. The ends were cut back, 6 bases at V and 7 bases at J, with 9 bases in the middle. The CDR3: CASRDTVEKLFF. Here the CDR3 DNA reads TGTGCCAGCAGGGATACGGTTGAAAAACTGTTTTTT.

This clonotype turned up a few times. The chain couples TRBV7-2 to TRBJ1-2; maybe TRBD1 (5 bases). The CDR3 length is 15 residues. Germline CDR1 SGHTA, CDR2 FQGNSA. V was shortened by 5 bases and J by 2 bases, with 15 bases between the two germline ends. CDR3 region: CASSRGFSGNYGYTF. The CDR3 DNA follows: TGTGCCAGCAGCCGAGGGTTTTCAGGGAACTATGGCTACACCTTC. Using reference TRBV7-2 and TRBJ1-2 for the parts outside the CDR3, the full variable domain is GAGVSQSPSNKVTEKGKDVELRCDPISGHTALYWYRQSLGQGLEFLIYFQGNSAPDKSGLPSDRFSAERTGGSVSTLTIQRTQQEDSAVYLCASSRGFSGNYGYTFGSGTRLTVV.

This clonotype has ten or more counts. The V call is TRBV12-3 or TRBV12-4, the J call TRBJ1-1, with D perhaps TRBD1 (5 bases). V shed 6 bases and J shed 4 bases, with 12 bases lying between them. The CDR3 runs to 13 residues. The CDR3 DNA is TGTGCCAGCAGCCCGTACAGGACCACTGAAGCTTTCTTT. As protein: CASSPYRTTEAFF.

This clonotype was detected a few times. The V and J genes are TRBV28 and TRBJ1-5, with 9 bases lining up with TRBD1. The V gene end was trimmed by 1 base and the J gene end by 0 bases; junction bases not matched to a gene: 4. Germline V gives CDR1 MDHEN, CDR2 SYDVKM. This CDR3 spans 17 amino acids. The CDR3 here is CASSLFWDRDSNQPQHF. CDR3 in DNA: TGTGCCAGCAGTTTATTCTGGGACAGGGATAGCAATCAGCCCCAGCATTTT.

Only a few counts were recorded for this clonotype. The CDR3 DNA reads TGTGCTAGTGGTTTTGGACAAATTAATGAAAAACTGTTTTTT. Translated: CASGFGQINEKLFF. This chain uses TRBV12-5 with TRBJ1-4; TRBD1 is a possible D gene (5 bases). The germline gives CDR1 LGHNT, CDR2 FRNRAP. The CDR3 runs to 14 residues. V was trimmed by 3 bases and J by 4 bases, leaving 9 bases between them.

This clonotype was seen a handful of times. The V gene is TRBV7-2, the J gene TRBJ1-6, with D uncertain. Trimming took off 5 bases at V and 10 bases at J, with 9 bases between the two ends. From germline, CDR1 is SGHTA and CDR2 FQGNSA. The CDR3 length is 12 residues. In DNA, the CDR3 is TGTGCCAGCAGCCCCTCCAGGTCACCCCTCCACTTT. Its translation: CASSPSRSPLHF.

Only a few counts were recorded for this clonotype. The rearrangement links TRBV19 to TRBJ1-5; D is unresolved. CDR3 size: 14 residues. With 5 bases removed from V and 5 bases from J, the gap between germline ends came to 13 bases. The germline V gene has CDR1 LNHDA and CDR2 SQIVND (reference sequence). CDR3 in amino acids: CASSGEQPYQPQHF. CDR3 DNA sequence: TGTGCCAGTAGTGGAGAACAGCCCTATCAGCCCCAGCATTTT.

The CDR3 nucleotides read TGCGCCAGCAGCCAAGCCTTCACCTCTGGGGCCAACGTCCTGACTTTC. This gives the protein CASSQAFTSGANVLTF. The V and J genes are TRBV4-3 and TRBJ2-6; D is uncertain. The CDR3 extends over 16 amino acids. The V and J ends lost 1 base and 0 bases respectively, with 7 bases between them. In germline, CDR1 is LGHNA, CDR2 YSLEER.

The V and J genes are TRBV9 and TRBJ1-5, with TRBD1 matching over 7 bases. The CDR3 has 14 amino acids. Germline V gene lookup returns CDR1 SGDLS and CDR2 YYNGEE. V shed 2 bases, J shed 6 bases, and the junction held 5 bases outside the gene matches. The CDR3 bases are TGTGCCAGCAGCGTGGGAGGGGGCGGTCAGCCCCAGCATTTT. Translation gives CASSVGGGGQPQHF.

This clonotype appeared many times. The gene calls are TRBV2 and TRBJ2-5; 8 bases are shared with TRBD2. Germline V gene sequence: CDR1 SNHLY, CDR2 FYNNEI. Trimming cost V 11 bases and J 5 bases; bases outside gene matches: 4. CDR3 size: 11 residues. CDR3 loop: CAGASGETQYF. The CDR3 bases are TGTGCCGGAGCTAGCGGGGAGACCCAGTACTTC.

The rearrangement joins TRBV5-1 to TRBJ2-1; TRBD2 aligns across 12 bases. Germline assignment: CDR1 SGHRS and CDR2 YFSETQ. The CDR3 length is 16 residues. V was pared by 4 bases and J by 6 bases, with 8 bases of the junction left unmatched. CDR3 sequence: CASSPEGLAGRNEQFF. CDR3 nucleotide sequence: TGCGCCAGCAGCCCCGAAGGACTAGCGGGGCGCAATGAGCAGTTCTTC.

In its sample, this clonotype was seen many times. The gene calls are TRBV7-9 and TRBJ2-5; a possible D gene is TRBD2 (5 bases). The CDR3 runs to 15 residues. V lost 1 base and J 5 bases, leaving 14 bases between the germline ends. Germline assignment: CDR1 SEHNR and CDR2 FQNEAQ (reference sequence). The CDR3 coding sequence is TGTGCCAGCAGCTTAGTGGGGAGCTCTCGGGAGACCCAGTACTTC. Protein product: CASSLVGSSRETQYF. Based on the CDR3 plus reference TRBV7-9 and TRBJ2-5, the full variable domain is DTGVSQNPRHKITKRGQNVTFRCDPISEHNRLYWYRQTLGQGPEFLTYFQNEAQLEKSRLLSDRFSAERPKGSFSTLEIQRTEQGDSAMYLCASSLVGSSRETQYFGPGTRLLVL.

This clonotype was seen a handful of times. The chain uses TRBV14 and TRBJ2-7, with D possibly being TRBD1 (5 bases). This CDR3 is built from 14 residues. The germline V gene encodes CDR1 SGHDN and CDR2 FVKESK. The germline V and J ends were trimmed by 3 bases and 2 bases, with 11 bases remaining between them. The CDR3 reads CASSHGQGPYEQYF. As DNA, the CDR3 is TGTGCCAGCAGCCACGGGCAGGGCCCCTACGAGCAGTACTTC.

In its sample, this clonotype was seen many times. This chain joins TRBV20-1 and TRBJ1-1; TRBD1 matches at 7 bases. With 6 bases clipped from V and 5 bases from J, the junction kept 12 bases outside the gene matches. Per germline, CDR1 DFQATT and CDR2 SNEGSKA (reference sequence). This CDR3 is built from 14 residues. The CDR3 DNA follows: TGCAGTGCAAACAGACAGGGAGGAGGGACTGAAGCTTTCTTT. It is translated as CSANRQGGGTEAFF.

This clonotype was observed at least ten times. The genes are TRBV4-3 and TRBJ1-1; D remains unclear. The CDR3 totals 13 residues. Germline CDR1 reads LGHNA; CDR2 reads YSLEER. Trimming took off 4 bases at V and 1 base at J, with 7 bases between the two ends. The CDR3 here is CASSLKPNTEAFF. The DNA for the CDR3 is TGCGCCAGCAGCCTGAAGCCGAACACTGAAGCTTTCTTT.

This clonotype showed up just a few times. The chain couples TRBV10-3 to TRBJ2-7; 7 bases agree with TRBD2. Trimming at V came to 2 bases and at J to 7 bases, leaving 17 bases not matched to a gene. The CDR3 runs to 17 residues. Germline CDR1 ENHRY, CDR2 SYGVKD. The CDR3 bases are TGTGCCATCAGTGAGACTGCAGGGTTGGGAGGGGCGGGGGAGCAGTACTTC. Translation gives CAISETAGLGGAGEQYF.